Below are 5 T cell receptor beta chains sequenced from a single sample in a study of response to subunit inactivated influenza vaccine. A single record per CDR3 protein comes from TCRdb applying MiXCR to the RT-PCR reads. The table has about 570,000 distinct CDR3 sequences, 12% seen once; the top ten hold 10%. The sample here was PBMCs from blood, taken on the day of vaccination. These receptors came from a man aged 50 to 59 who received an inactivated influenza vaccine.

This clonotype was detected a few times. The V and J genes are TRBV20-1 and TRBJ2-7, with 10 positions matching TRBD1. The CDR3 covers 14 residues. Germline V gene data show CDR1 as DFQATT and CDR2 as SNEGSKA (reference sequence). With V trimmed by 2 bases and J by 6 bases, 7 bases remained unmatched. The DNA for the CDR3 is TGCAGTGCTAGACGACAGGGGGCGAGAATCGAGCAGTACTTC. Translating gives CSARRQGARIEQYF.

This clonotype has ten or more counts. The gene calls are TRBV10-3 and TRBJ2-7, with 10 bases identical to TRBD1. Germline values: CDR1 ENHRY, CDR2 SYGVKD. The CDR3 totals 15 residues. V shed 3 bases and J 4 bases; nucleotides not matched to a gene: 6. CDR3 loop: CAISDPPGQGYEQYF. As DNA, the CDR3 is TGTGCCATCAGTGACCCCCCGGGACAGGGGTACGAGCAGTACTTC.

This clonotype was detected many times. The rearrangement joins TRBV4-2 to TRBJ2-1, with unresolved D. CDR1 LGHNA and CDR2 YNFKEQ come from the germline V gene. The CDR3 is 15 residues long. The V and J ends lost 4 bases and 0 bases respectively, with 10 bases between them. The CDR3 region is CASSPTESSYNEQFF. CDR3 in DNA: TGTGCCAGCAGCCCCACAGAGAGCTCCTACAATGAGCAGTTCTTC.

About this clonotype: Sequence at one end of the junction differs from germline and may be a read error. V gene TRBV15 combines with J gene TRBJ2-7; 7 nucleotides align to TRBD2. The CDR3 has 17 residues. Germline CDR1 reads LNHNV; CDR2 reads YYDKDF (reference sequence). This chain's CDR3 is CDTSRGLWRGSSYEQYF. The CDR3 region has the DNA TGTGACACCAGCAGAGGCCTTTGGCGGGGGTCCTCCTACGAGCAGTACTTC.

This clonotype came up many times. The rearrangement uses TRBV5-1 and TRBJ2-1, with D maybe TRBD2 (5 bases). This CDR3 is 15 amino acids long. Germline CDR1 and CDR2: SGHRS and YFSETQ. The V gene lost 0 bases and the J gene lost 0 bases, with 7 bases spanning the gap. The CDR3 DNA sequence: TGCGCCAGCAGCTTGGAAGCGGCCTCCTACAATGAGCAGTTCTTC. It yields the protein CASSLEAASYNEQFF.